This T cell receptor beta chain appears in the sequencing data of a study of T cells in Graves' hyperthyroidism and ophthalmopathy. It was RNA transcripts that yielded the amplified TCR beta CDR3 regions. First-round RT-PCR with HTBI primers amplified the TCR CDR3 region. TCRdb used MiXCR to reprocess the multiplex PCR reads, holding one entry per CDR3 protein. The table shows 310,000 or so distinct CDR3 sequences, with over 15% occurring only once. This clonotype was picked up many times. For the diagnoses, clinical symptoms, serum thyroxine and TRAb, thyroid ultrasound and orbital computed tomography were used. From germline, CDR1 is MNHEY and CDR2 SVGEGT. The CDR3 has 13 residues. V was pared by 7 bases and J by 1 base, with 10 bases between.

The chain joins TRBV6-2 or TRBV6-3 to TRBJ1-1; the D gene is possibly TRBD1 (5 bases). This clonotype was sampled from a woman aged 60-75 years with Graves' ophthalmopathy. Source material: blood. CDR3 in DNA: TGTGCCAGCATCGGACACCCGAACACTGAAGCTTTCTTT. Translating gives CASIGHPNTEAFF.